The 11 T cell receptor beta chains listed next were all sequenced from one sample in a study of identical twins. TCRdb analysed the 5' RACE reads with MiXCR anew, one entry per CDR3 protein. The sample yields around 490,000 distinct CDR3 sequences, about 13% seen once. Another study also made use of these data, one on yellow fever vaccine responses in identical twins.

The sequencing sample was made of CD4+ T cells sorted from blood. The receptor set was obtained from a woman in her late teens or twenties in good health.

The rearrangement joins TRBV5-5 to TRBJ2-1; the match to TRBD2 covers 9 bases. This CDR3 spans 18 amino acids. V gave up 3 bases and J gave up 5 bases; unmatched junction bases: 15. Per germline, CDR1 SGHKS and CDR2 YYEKEE (reference sequence). As DNA, the CDR3 is TGTGCCAGCAGCTCGACCCTCGGGGCGGGAGGGCCGCACAATGAGCAGTTCTTC. This gives the protein CASSSTLGAGGPHNEQFF.

There are a few counts of this clonotype. V and J are TRBV27 and TRBJ2-2, with 13 bases that match TRBD2. The length of the CDR3 is 19 residues. CDR1 is MNHEY, CDR2 SMNVEV, per germline (reference sequence). J was trimmed by 1 base and V by 5 bases; bases with no gene match: 10. The CDR3, as DNA: TGTGCCAGCAGTCGACGCCCCGGGACTAGCGGGGTGAACACCGGGGAGCTGTTTTTT. Amino acids: CASSRRPGTSGVNTGELFF.

The chain carries TRBV27 and TRBJ2-3, with 7 bases that match TRBD2. Germline lookup yields CDR1 MNHEY and CDR2 SMNVEV (reference sequence). The CDR3 covers 16 residues. V shed 5 bases and J 4 bases; nucleotides not matched to a gene: 12. The CDR3 DNA sequence: TGTGCCAGCAGTCCGCATAGCGGGTCCATCGCAGATACGCAGTATTTT. Its translation is CASSPHSGSIADTQYF.

Note on this clonotype: The junction departs from the called germline gene at one end, perhaps through a read error. The rearrangement joins TRBV10-2 to TRBJ2-3; perhaps D is TRBD1 or TRBD2 (5 bases each). CDR3 length: 16 amino acids. Germline assignment: CDR1 WSHSY and CDR2 SAAADI. CDR3 residues: CASSQQGPPGRDTKYF. In DNA form, the CDR3 reads TGCGCCAGCAGCCAGCAGGGACCTCCAGGGAGAGATACGAAGTATTTT.

The chain carries TRBV3-1 and TRBJ2-1, with 7 nucleotides matching TRBD2. The CDR3 consists of 14 residues. With V trimmed by 3 bases and J by 3 bases, 2 bases remained unmatched. Looked up from germline, CDR1 is LGHDT and CDR2 is YNNKEL (reference sequence). Here the CDR3 DNA reads TGTGCCAGCAGCCATGAGCGGGGCTACAATGAGCAGTTCTTC. Translated, it gives CASSHERGYNEQFF.

This clonotype was seen a handful of times. The chain recombines TRBV12-3 or TRBV12-4 with TRBJ2-1; 7 bases match TRBD1. Germline trimming cut 2 bases from V and 5 bases from J; bases unmatched to any gene: 6. The CDR3 is 15 amino acids. The CDR3 here is CASSLTGVPDNEQFF. For the CDR3, the DNA is TGTGCCAGCAGTTTAACAGGGGTCCCGGACAATGAGCAGTTCTTC.

This chain links TRBV20-1 with TRBJ2-1; 13 bases match TRBD2. Germline V gene lookup returns CDR1 DFQATT and CDR2 SNEGSKA (reference sequence). The CDR3 length is 13 residues. V lost 8 bases to trimming and J lost 4 bases; unmatched junction nucleotides: 2. Here the CDR3 DNA reads TGCAGTCTACTAGCGGGAGGGTACAATGAGCAGTTCTTC. It translates to CSLLAGGYNEQFF.

This clonotype was recorded a few times. The gene calls are TRBV5-1 and TRBJ2-1; 10 bases fit TRBD2. CDR1 and CDR2 (germline): SGHRS, YFSETQ. V lost 0 bases, J lost 10 bases, and 7 bases stayed unmatched. This CDR3 comprises 15 residues. In DNA form, the CDR3 reads TGCGCCAGCAGCTTGGCCAAGCTAGCGGGGGAGGAGCAGTTCTTC. Translating gives CASSLAKLAGEEQFF.

This clonotype was seen repeatedly, ten times or more. This chain links TRBV3-1 with TRBJ2-1; TRBD2 matches at 8 bases. J was trimmed by 9 bases and V by 2 bases; bases with no gene match: 0. The length of the CDR3 is 12 residues. Germline assignment: CDR1 LGHDT and CDR2 YNNKEL (reference sequence). Here the CDR3 DNA reads TGTGCCAGCAGCCAAACTAGCGGTGAGCAGTTCTTC. Translated, it gives CASSQTSGEQFF.

The chain employs TRBV28 and TRBJ2-6; D is ambiguous. Germline CDR1 reads MDHEN; CDR2 reads SYDVKM. This CDR3 region has 15 residues. The CDR3 DNA follows: TGTGCAGTGGTGGGCGCATCCTCTGGGGCCAACGTCCTGACTTTC. Encoded protein: CAVVGASSGANVLTF.

The chain links TRBV15 to TRBJ2-2, with D uncertain. Germline CDR1 is LNHNV and CDR2 is YYDKDF (reference sequence). Trimming pared 0 bases from V and 0 bases from J, leaving 8 bases between. This CDR3 has 16 amino acids. CDR3 sequence (DNA): TGTGCCACCAGCAGAGAAGGCGCAACGAACACCGGGGAGCTGTTTTTT. This sequence encodes CATSREGATNTGELFF.